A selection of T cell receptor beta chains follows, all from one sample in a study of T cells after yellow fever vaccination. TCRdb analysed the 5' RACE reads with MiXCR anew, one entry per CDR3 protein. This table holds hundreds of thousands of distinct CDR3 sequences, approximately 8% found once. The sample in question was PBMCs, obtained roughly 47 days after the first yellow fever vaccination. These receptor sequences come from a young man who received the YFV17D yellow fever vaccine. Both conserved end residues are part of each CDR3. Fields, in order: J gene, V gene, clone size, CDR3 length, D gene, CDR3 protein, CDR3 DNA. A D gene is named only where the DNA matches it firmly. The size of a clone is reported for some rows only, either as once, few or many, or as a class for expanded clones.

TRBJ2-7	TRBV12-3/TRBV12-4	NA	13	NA	CASSPDRAREQYF	TGTGCCAGCAGCCCGGACCGGGCGAGAGAGCAGTACTTC
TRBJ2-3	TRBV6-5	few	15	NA	CASSYSWGNTDTQYF	TGTGCCAGCAGTTACTCGTGGGGGAACACAGATACGCAGTATTTT
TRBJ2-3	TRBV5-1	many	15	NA	CASSLVPGSTDTQYF	TGCGCCAGCAGCTTGGTCCCGGGTTCCACAGATACGCAGTATTTT
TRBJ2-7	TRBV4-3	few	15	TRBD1	CASSQGPGQGIEQYF	TGCGCCAGCAGCCAGGGACCGGGACAGGGGATCGAGCAGTACTTC
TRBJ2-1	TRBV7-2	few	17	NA	CASSPGRGGGIYNEQFF	TGTGCCAGCAGCCCCGGTAGAGGGGGGGGCATCTACAATGAGCAGTTCTTC
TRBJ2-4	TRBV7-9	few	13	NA	CASSLRQGDIQYF	TGTGCCAGCAGCTTACGCCAGGGTGACATTCAGTACTTC
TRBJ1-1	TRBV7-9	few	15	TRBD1	CASSLGRTGNTEAFF	TGTGCCAGCAGCTTAGGGCGGACAGGGAACACTGAAGCTTTCTTT
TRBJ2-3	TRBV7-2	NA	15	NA	CASSLVVSGTDTQYF	TGTGCCAGCAGCTTAGTGGTTAGCGGCACAGATACGCAGTATTTT
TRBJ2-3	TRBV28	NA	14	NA	CASRSGASTDTQYF	TGTGCCAGCCGGTCCGGGGCAAGCACAGATACGCAGTATTTT
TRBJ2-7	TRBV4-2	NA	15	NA	CASSPLQPGSYEQYF	TGTGCCAGCAGCCCCCTCCAGCCGGGGTCCTACGAGCAGTACTTC
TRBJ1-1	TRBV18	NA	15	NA	CASSPNTGASTEAFF	TGTGCCAGCTCACCAAACACAGGTGCGTCCACTGAAGCTTTCTTT
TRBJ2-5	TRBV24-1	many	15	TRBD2	CATSALLADQETQYF	TGTGCCACCAGCGCCCTTCTAGCGGACCAAGAGACCCAGTACTTC
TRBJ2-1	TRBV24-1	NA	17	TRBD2	CATSDLPSGGDYNEQFF	TGTGCCACCAGTGATTTGCCTAGCGGGGGAGATTACAATGAGCAGTTCTTC
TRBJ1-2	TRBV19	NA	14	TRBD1	CAIQPGQGNYGYTF	TGTGCCATCCAACCGGGACAGGGCAACTATGGCTACACCTTC
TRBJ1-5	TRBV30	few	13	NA	CAWSSQVDQPQHF	TGTGCCTGGAGCTCCCAGGTAGATCAGCCCCAGCATTTT
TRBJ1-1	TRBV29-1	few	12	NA	CSFGRWGTEAFF	TGCAGCTTTGGTAGATGGGGTACTGAAGCTTTCTTT
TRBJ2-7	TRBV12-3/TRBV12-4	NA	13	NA	CASSFNTYYEQYF	TGTGCCAGCAGTTTTAACACCTACTACGAGCAGTACTTC
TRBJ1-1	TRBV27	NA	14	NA	CASSEIGLNTEAFF	TGTGCCAGCAGTGAGATAGGATTGAACACTGAAGCTTTCTTT
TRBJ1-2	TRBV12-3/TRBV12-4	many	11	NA	CASSSGYGYTF	TGTGCCAGCTCTTCAGGCTATGGCTACACCTTC
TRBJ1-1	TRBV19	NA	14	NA	CASSTGRGHTEAFF	TGTGCCAGTAGTACCGGCCGAGGGCACACTGAAGCTTTCTTT
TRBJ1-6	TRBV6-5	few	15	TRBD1	CASSYTRDSNSPLHF	TGTGCCAGCAGTTACACCCGGGACAGTAATTCACCCCTCCACTTT